A single sample is the source of the 8 T cell receptor beta chains below, sequenced in a study of monozygotic twins with inflammatory bowel disease. TCRdb reprocessed the 5' RACE reads; each CDR3 protein has one entry and no DNA is given. The repertoire table contains more than 350,000 distinct CDR3 sequences. The sample was blood. All receptors derive from a human donor with ulcerative colitis or Crohn's disease, or a healthy co-twin of an affected twin (not recorded which).

The rearrangement uses TRBV9 and TRBJ2-5; the D call of TRBD1 rests on TCRdb alone, since no DNA is present to check it. CDR3 length equals 16 residues. CDR1 and CDR2 (germline): SGDLS, YYNGEE. CDR3 in amino acids: CASIQPGDRRQETQYF.

The chain has TRBV18 and TRBJ2-3; as DNA is missing, the TRBD2 call by TCRdb cannot be tested. Germline CDR1 KGHSH, CDR2 LQKENI. This CDR3 has 19 amino acids. The chain's CDR3 is CASSPRLAGVGPSTDTQYF.

The V and J genes are TRBV5-1 and TRBJ2-1; the D call from TCRdb, TRBD2, cannot be confirmed without DNA. Per germline, CDR1 SGHRS and CDR2 YFSETQ. CDR3 length: 15 amino acids. The CDR3 reads CASSLSSGGAGEQFF.

The V and J genes are TRBV19 and TRBJ1-1; the TCRdb D gene call, TRBD1, has no DNA to confirm it. CDR1 is LNHDA, CDR2 SQIVND, per germline (reference sequence). CDR3 length equals 12 residues. CDR3 protein: CASSGRGTEPFF. Full variable domain (remainder filled in from reference TRBV19 and TRBJ1-1): DGGITQSPKYLFRKEGQNVTLSCEQNLNHDAMYWYRQDPGQGLRLIYYSQIVNDFQKGDIAEGYSVSREKKESFPLTVTSAQKNPTAFYLCASSGRGTEPFFGQGTRLTVV.

The chain uses TRBV7-6 and TRBJ2-7; the D call of TRBD2 rests on TCRdb alone, since no DNA is present to check it. CDR3 length: 14 residues. Germline values: CDR1 SGHVS, CDR2 FNYEAQ. The CDR3 loop is CASSPTETASEQYF. The full variable domain, completed using reference TRBV7-6 and TRBJ2-7, is GAGVSQSPRYKVTKRGQDVALRCDPISGHVSLYWYRQALGQGPEFLTYFNYEAQQDKSGLPNDRFSAERPEGSISTLTIQRTEQRDSAMYRCASSPTETASEQYFGPGTRLTVT.

This chain connects TRBV18 to TRBJ2-2; TCRdb calls TRBD1, which cannot be checked without DNA. Germline CDR1 is KGHSH and CDR2 is LQKENI. This CDR3 is 17 amino acids long. CDR3 in amino acids: CASSPNRVTSNTGELFF.

The chain recombines TRBV12-3 or TRBV12-4 with TRBJ2-1; TCRdb's D call, TRBD2, is unchecked because there is no DNA. This CDR3 has 15 amino acids. The CDR3 region is CASSLYGGVDNEQFF.

The chain carries TRBV6-6 and TRBJ2-2. CDR3 size: 13 residues. The germline gives CDR1 MNHNY, CDR2 SVGAGI (reference sequence). CDR3 loop: CAVRFANTGELFF.